This T cell receptor beta chain was observed in a study of blood T cells in healthy people across ages. Healthy Russian Caucasian donors spanned ages roughly 6 to 100 years. Each sample gave at least 6 million isolated PBMCs. Study results and caveats: The percentage of naive T cells correlated strongly with TCR beta diversity.

In the case of this clonotype: Its cognate antigen is unknown.

With a J-beta primer mix and a sample-barcoded 5' primer, a second PCR ran 7 to 11 cycles. Every molecule of cDNA carried a tag from a template-switch adaptor with 12 random nucleotides. MiXCR, applied by TCRdb to the 5' RACE reads, yields one record per CDR3 protein. The repertoire holds hundreds of thousands of distinct CDR3 sequences, approximately 21% seen once, with around a fifth in the top ten. The sample was blood. The TCR originated in a man in his 70s in good health.

The DNA of the CDR3 is TGTGCCATCAGTGAAAGTCTTTACAATGAGCAGTTCTTC. Its translation is CAISESLYNEQFF. The genes are TRBV10-3 and TRBJ2-1; D remains ambiguous. V was clipped by 3 bases and J by 4 bases, with 7 bases between them. The CDR3 extends over 13 amino acids. CDR1 is ENHRY and CDR2 is SYGVKD in the germline V gene.